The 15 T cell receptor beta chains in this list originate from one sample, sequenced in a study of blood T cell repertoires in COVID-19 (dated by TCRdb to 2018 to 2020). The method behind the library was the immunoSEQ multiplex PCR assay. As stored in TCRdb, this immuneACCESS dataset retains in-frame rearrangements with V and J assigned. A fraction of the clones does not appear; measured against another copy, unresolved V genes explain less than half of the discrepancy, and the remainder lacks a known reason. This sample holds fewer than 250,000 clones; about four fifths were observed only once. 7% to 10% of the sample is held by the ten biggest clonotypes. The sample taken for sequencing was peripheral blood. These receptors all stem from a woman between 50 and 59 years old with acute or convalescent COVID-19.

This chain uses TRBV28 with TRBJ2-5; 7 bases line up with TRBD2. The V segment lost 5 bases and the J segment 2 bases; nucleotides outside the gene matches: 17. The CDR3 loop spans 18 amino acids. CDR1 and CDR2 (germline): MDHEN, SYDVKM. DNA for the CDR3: TGTGCCAGCAGTCTCAGACTAGCTCCTATGAGGGGACAAGAGACCCAGTACTTC. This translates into CASSLRLAPMRGQETQYF.

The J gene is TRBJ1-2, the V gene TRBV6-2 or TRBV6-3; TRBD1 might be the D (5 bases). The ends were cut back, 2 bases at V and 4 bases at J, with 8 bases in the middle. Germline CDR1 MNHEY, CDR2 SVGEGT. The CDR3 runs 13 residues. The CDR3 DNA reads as TGTGCCAGCAGTTACGACAGCCTCTATGGCTACACCTTC. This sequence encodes CASSYDSLYGYTF.

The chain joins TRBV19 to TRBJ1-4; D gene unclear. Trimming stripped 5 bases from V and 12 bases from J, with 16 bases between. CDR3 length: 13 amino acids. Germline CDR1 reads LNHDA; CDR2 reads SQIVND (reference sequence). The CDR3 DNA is TGTGCCAGTAGTCCCCTCGGAGGACCCGAACTGTTTTTT. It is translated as CASSPLGGPELFF.

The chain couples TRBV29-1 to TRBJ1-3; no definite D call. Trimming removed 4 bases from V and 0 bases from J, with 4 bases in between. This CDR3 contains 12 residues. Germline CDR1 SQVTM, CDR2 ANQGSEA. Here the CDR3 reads CSVGSSGNTIYF. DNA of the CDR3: TGCAGCGTTGGGAGCTCTGGAAACACCATATATTTT. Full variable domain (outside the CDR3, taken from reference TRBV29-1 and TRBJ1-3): SAVISQKPSRDICQRGTSLTIQCQVDSQVTMMFWYRQQPGQSLTLIATANQGSEATYESGFVIDKFPISRPNLTFSTLTVSNMSPEDSSIYLCSVGSSGNTIYFGEGSWLTVV.

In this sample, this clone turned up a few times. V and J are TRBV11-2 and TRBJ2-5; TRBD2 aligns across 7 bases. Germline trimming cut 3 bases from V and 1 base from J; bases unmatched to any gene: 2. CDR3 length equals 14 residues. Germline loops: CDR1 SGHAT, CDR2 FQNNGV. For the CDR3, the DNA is TGTGCCAGCAGCTTGAGGGAGGGCCAAGAGACCCAGTACTTC. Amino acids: CASSLREGQETQYF.

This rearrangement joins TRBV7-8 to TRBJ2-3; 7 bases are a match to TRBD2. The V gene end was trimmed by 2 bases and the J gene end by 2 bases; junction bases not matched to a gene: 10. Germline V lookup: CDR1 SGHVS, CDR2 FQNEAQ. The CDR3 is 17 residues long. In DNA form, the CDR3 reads TGTGCCAGCAGCTTAAAACTCCGCGGGAGATCCACAGATACGCAGTATTTT. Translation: CASSLKLRGRSTDTQYF.

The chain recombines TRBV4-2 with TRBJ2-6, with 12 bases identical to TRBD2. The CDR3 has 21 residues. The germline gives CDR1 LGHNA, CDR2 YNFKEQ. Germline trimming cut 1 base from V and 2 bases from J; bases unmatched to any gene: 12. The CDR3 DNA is TGTGCCAGCAGCCAAGCGTACCTCCTAGCGGGAGGGCCGGCTGGGGCCAACGTCCTGACTTTC. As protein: CASSQAYLLAGGPAGANVLTF.

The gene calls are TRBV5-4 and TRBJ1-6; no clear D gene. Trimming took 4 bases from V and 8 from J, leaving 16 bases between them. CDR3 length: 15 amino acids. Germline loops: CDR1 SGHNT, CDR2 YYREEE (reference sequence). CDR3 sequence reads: CASSERRGFDSPLHF. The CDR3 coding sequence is TGTGCCAGCAGCGAAAGAAGAGGGTTCGATTCACCCCTCCACTTT.

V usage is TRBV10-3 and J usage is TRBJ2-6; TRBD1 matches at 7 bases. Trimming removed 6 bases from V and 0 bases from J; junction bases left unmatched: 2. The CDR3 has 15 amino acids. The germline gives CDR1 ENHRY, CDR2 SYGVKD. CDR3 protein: CAISQGDSGANVLTF. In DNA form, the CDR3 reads TGTGCCATCAGCCAGGGGGACTCTGGGGCCAACGTCCTGACTTTC.

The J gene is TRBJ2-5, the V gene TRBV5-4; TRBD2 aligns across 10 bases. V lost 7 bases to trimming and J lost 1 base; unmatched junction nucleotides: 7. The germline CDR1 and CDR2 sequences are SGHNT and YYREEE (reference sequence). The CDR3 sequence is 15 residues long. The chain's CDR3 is CASGTSGTRQETQYF. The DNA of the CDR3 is TGTGCCAGCGGCACTAGCGGGACTCGCCAAGAGACCCAGTACTTC. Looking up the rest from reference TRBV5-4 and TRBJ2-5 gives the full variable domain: ETGVTQSPTHLIKTRGQQVTLRCSSQSGHNTVSWYQQALGQGPQFIFQYYREEENGRGNFPPRFSGLQFPNYSSELNVNALELDDSALYLCASGTSGTRQETQYFGPGTRLLVL.

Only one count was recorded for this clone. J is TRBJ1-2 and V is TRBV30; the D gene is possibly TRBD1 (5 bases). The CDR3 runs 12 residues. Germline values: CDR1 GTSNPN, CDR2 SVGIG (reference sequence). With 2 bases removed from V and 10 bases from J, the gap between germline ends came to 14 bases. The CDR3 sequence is CAWSKAGFDYTF. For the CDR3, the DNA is TGTGCCTGGAGTAAGGCAGGGTTCGACTACACCTTC.

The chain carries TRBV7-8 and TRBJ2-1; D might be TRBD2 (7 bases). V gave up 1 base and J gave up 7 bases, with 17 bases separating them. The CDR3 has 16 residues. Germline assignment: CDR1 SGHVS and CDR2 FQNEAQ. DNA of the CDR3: TGTGCCAGCAGCTTAGAACAGCGCGGGGGCGGAAATGAGCAGTTCTTC. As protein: CASSLEQRGGGNEQFF.

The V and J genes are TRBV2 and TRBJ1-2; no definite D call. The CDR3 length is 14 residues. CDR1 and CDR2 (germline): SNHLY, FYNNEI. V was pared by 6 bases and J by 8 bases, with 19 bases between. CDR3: CASRPLRGPEGYTF. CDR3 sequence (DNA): TGTGCCAGCAGACCCCTTAGAGGCCCAGAGGGCTACACCTTC.

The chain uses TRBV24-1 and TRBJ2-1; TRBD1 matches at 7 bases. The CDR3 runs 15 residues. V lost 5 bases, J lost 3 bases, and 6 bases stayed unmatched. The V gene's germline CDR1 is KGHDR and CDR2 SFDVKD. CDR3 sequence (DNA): TGTGCCACCAGTGGAACCCGGGACAGCTACAATGAGCAGTTCTTC. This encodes CATSGTRDSYNEQFF.

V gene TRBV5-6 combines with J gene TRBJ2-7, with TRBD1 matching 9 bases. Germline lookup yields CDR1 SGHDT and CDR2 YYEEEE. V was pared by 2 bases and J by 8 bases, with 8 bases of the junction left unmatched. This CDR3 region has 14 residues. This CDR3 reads CASSFPGTGSKQYF. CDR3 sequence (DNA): TGTGCCAGCAGCTTCCCCGGGACAGGGAGCAAGCAGTACTTC.